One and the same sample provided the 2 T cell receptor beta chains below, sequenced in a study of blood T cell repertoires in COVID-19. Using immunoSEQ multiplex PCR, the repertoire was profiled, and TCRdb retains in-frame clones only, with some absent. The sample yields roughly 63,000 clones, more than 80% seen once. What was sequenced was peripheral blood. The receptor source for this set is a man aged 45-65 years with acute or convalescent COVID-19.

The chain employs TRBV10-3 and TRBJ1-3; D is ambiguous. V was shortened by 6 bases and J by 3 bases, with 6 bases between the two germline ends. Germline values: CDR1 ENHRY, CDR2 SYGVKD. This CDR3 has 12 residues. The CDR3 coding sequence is TGTGCCATCAGCCGACTTGGAAACACCATATATTTT. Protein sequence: CAISRLGNTIYF.

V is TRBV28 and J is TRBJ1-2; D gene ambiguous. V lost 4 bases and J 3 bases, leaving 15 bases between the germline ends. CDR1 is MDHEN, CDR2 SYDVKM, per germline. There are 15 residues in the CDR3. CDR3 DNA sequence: TGTGCCAGCAGTTCCCCCGTGGGCCCACACTATGGCTACACCTTC. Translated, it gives CASSSPVGPHYGYTF.